These 14 T cell receptor beta chains were sequenced from one sample in a study of shared clonotypes between healthy human individuals. TCRdb's copy holds only in-frame clones and misses some; the assay was immunoSEQ multiplex PCR. Among some 1 million clones, about 76% were seen once, and the ten largest hold approximately 1.3%. Material for sequencing was memory CD4+ T cells sorted from blood. Specified subset: CD45RA-negative fraction. The receptor source for this set is a man younger than 35 in good health.

A few counts support this clone. This chain uses TRBV5-6 with TRBJ1-6, with D tentatively TRBD1 (6 bases). The V and J ends lost 4 bases and 9 bases respectively, with 17 bases between them. The CDR3 loop spans 15 amino acids. Per the germline V gene, CDR1 is SGHDT and CDR2 is YYEEEE. The CDR3 protein is CASSLGGGFGSPLHF. The DNA for the CDR3 is TGTGCCAGCAGCCTCGGAGGGGGATTTGGTTCACCCCTCCACTTT.

The chain uses TRBV6-6 and TRBJ1-2, with D possibly TRBD1 on 5 matching bases. CDR3 length: 14 residues. The V end lost 0 bases, the J end lost 4 bases, and 9 bases lay between the germline ends. The germline V gene has CDR1 MNHNY and CDR2 SVGAGI (reference sequence). The CDR3 bases are TGTGCCAGCAGTTACTCGGTCGGGACCTATGGCTACACCTTC. Protein: CASSYSVGTYGYTF.

The V gene is TRBV5-5, the J gene TRBJ2-2; D tentatively fits TRBD1 or TRBD2 (5 bases each). V lost 4 bases and J 2 bases, leaving 9 bases between the germline ends. In germline, CDR1 is SGHKS, CDR2 YYEKEE (reference sequence). The CDR3 covers 14 residues. The CDR3 region is CASSTGLNTGELFF. CDR3 nucleotides: TGTGCCAGCAGCACAGGACTTAACACCGGGGAGCTGTTTTTT.

This clone was found once. The V call is TRBV6-6, the J call TRBJ2-3, with 12 nucleotides matching TRBD2. Per the germline V gene, CDR1 is MNHNY and CDR2 is SVGAGI (reference sequence). Trimming removed 6 bases from V and 5 bases from J; junction bases left unmatched: 9. This CDR3 region has 16 residues. The CDR3 DNA sequence: TGTGCCAGCAGCCCCCCTAGCGGGAGGGCAGGAGATACGCAGTATTTT. Translated: CASSPPSGRAGDTQYF.

The chain is built from TRBV4-1 and TRBJ2-7; weak D call: TRBD1 (6 bases). The germline V gene encodes CDR1 MGHRA and CDR2 YSYEKL. The CDR3 extends over 16 amino acids. V shed 3 bases and J shed 4 bases, with 19 bases lying between them. The CDR3 loop is CASSHNQQGLGYEQYF. DNA for the CDR3: TGCGCCAGCAGCCACAACCAGCAGGGGCTGGGTTACGAGCAGTACTTC.

This clone was seen a single time. This chain links TRBV6-6 with TRBJ2-7; D gene unclear. This CDR3 has 13 residues. The V end lost 5 bases, the J end lost 2 bases, and 10 bases lay between the germline ends. Germline V gene data show CDR1 as MNHNY and CDR2 as SVGAGI (reference sequence). In DNA form, the CDR3 reads TGTGCCAGCAGTGGTAGGAGTGCCTACGAGCAGTACTTC. Amino acid sequence: CASSGRSAYEQYF.

V and J are TRBV7-9 and TRBJ2-1; possible D gene TRBD2, 6 bases. V lost 5 bases and J lost 7, with 24 bases in between. Germline V CDR1 and CDR2: SEHNR, FQNEAQ (reference sequence). This CDR3 spans 17 amino acids. CDR3 sequence (DNA): TGTGCCAGCAGCGGATACAGGCCGGGACTTCTGACGAATGAGCAGTTCTTC. Translation gives CASSGYRPGLLTNEQFF.

At least ten counts were recorded for this clone. The genes are TRBV5-1 and TRBJ2-1; D is possibly TRBD1 (6 bases). Trimming shortened V by 1 base and J by 4 bases, and 12 bases separated the two germline ends. Germline assignment: CDR1 SGHRS and CDR2 YFSETQ. The CDR3 consists of 15 residues. CDR3 DNA: TGCGCCAGCAGCTTGAGAGGGGACACTTACAATGAGCAGTTCTTC. Translating it yields CASSLRGDTYNEQFF. The complete variable domain, with remaining parts taken from reference TRBV5-1 and TRBJ2-1, reads KAGVTQTPRYLIKTRGQQVTLSCSPISGHRSVSWYQQTPGQGLQFLFEYFSETQRNKGNFPGRFSGRQFSNSRSEMNVSTLELGDSALYLCASSLRGDTYNEQFFGPGTRLTVL.

The chain links TRBV19 to TRBJ2-4; 7 bases map to TRBD1. V gave up 10 bases and J gave up 4 bases; unmatched junction bases: 4. The CDR3 has 12 residues. Germline V lookup: CDR1 LNHDA, CDR2 SQIVND (reference sequence). The CDR3 DNA sequence: TGTGCCACCCGGGGACAGAAAAACATTCAGTACTTC. Its protein product is CATRGQKNIQYF.

The rearrangement links TRBV19 to TRBJ2-1, with a possible D match to TRBD1 (5 bases). The CDR3 spans 13 residues. The V and J ends lost 10 bases and 6 bases respectively, with 16 bases between them. Per the germline V gene, CDR1 is LNHDA and CDR2 is SQIVND (reference sequence). The CDR3 DNA reads TGTGCCACTAGAGCCGACAGATCCAATGAGCAGTTCTTC. Protein sequence: CATRADRSNEQFF.

The rearrangement uses TRBV5-1 and TRBJ2-7; tentatively, D is TRBD1 (5 bases). Germline CDR1 and CDR2: SGHRS and YFSETQ. Trimming shortened V by 0 bases and J by 1 base, and 11 bases separated the two germline ends. This CDR3 is built from 15 residues. The CDR3 spells CASSLGAGNSYEQYF. The DNA for the CDR3 is TGCGCCAGCAGCTTGGGGGCAGGGAATTCCTACGAGCAGTACTTC.

This chain connects TRBV21-1 to TRBJ1-1. TRBV21-1 is termed a pseudogene. The CDR3 totals 11 residues. In DNA, the CDR3 is TGTGCCATAAAGACCAACACTGAAGCTTTCTTT. This sequence encodes CAIKTNTEAFF.

The genes are TRBV18 and TRBJ2-5; D call uncertain. CDR1 KGHSH and CDR2 LQKENI come from the germline V gene. V gave up 1 base and J gave up 1 base, with 7 bases separating them. This CDR3 comprises 14 residues. The CDR3 loop is CASSPRRIQETQYF. The DNA of the CDR3 is TGTGCCAGCTCACCACGACGGATCCAAGAGACCCAGTACTTC.

The chain links TRBV21-1 to TRBJ1-5; TRBD1 is the table's D call and was not checked against the DNA. TRBV21-1 is given as a pseudogene. The CDR3 is 15 residues long. The DNA for the CDR3 is TGTGCCAGCAGCAATTGTGGGACATGCAATCAGCCCCAGCATTTT. Its protein product is CASSNCGTCNQPQHF.